The 27 T cell receptor beta chains below come from one sample, sequenced in a study of T cell responses to AZD1222 COVID-19 vaccine. The table came from immunoSEQ multiplex PCR; TCRdb's copy has only in-frame clones and leaves some out. The sample lists roughly 100,000 clones; roughly nine tenths were seen once. The sample consisted of peripheral blood, taken 28 days after the second AZD1222 dose. The origin of the receptors is an adult who received the AZD1222 COVID-19 vaccine.

The chain combines TRBV6-5 with TRBJ1-2; 9 bases map to TRBD1. The CDR3 has 15 amino acids. Trimming cost V 2 bases and J 4 bases; bases outside gene matches: 5. In germline, CDR1 is MNHEY, CDR2 SVGAGI. CDR3 DNA sequence: TGTGCCAGCAGTTACATGACAGGGGGGGGCTATGGCTACACCTTC. This gives the protein CASSYMTGGGYGYTF.

The chain uses TRBV18 and TRBJ1-6, with no clear D. The V end was cut by 3 bases, the J end by 6 bases, with 9 bases between. This CDR3 comprises 14 residues. Germline loops: CDR1 KGHSH, CDR2 LQKENI. CDR3 protein: CASSPEGFNSPLHF. The DNA for the CDR3 is TGTGCCAGCTCACCGGAGGGATTTAATTCACCCCTCCACTTT. Supplemented by reference TRBV18 and TRBJ1-6, the full variable domain reads NAGVMQNPRHLVRRRGQEARLRCSPMKGHSHVYWYRQLPEEGLKFMVYLQKENIIDESGMPKERFSAEFPKEGPSILRIQQVVRGDSAAYFCASSPEGFNSPLHFGNGTRLTVT.

This chain connects TRBV19 to TRBJ2-7, with 9 bases identical to TRBD1. The CDR3 sequence is 14 residues long. J gave up 5 bases and V 4 bases, and 6 bases lay outside the gene matches. Germline-derived CDR1 and CDR2 are LNHDA and SQIVND (reference sequence). In DNA, the CDR3 is TGTGCCAGTAGTACAAGGGACAGGGCGAACGAGCAGTACTTC. Encoded protein: CASSTRDRANEQYF.

This clone was observed a single time. J is TRBJ2-7 and V is TRBV24-1; D perhaps matches TRBD1 (5 bases). Between the trimmed V and J ends, which lost 4 bases and 3 bases, there was a span of 15 bases. The V gene's germline CDR1 is KGHDR and CDR2 SFDVKD. This CDR3 region has 15 residues. CDR3 sequence reads: CATSDPGQGLYEQYF. The CDR3 DNA is TGTGCCACCAGTGACCCTGGACAAGGGCTCTACGAGCAGTACTTC.

The chain recombines TRBV12-3 or TRBV12-4 with TRBJ1-1; no clear D gene. V shed 1 base and J shed 6 bases, with 6 bases lying between them. The CDR3 loop spans 12 amino acids. Here the CDR3 reads CASSLGGSEAFF. In nucleotides, the CDR3 is TGTGCCAGCAGTTTAGGGGGATCTGAAGCTTTCTTT.

The chain has TRBV18 and TRBJ2-1; 7 bases are a match to TRBD2. This CDR3 has 15 residues. V gave up 1 base and J gave up 7 bases; unmatched junction bases: 7. Looked up from germline, CDR1 is KGHSH and CDR2 is LQKENI. The DNA for the CDR3 is TGTGCCAGCTCACCACAAACGAGTAGCGGGAATGAGCAGTTCTTC. It codes for CASSPQTSSGNEQFF.

The V call is TRBV3-1 (or the pseudogene TRBV3-2), the J call TRBJ1-5, with 7 bases lining up with TRBD1. This CDR3 is built from 16 residues. The J segment lost 2 bases and the V segment lost 8 bases, leaving 12 bases of the junction unmatched. Germline V gene data show CDR1 as LGHDT and CDR2 as YNNKEL (reference sequence). For the CDR3, the DNA is TGTGCCAGCCGCTGGGGAGGGGGCTCAGGCAATCAGCCCCAGCATTTT. Its translation: CASRWGGGSGNQPQHF.

The chain joins TRBV13 to TRBJ2-7, with D possibly being TRBD1 (5 bases). The CDR3 sequence is 13 residues long. Trimming took 5 bases from V and 0 from J, leaving 8 bases between them. Per the germline V gene, CDR1 is PRHDT and CDR2 is FYEKMQ (reference sequence). CDR3 protein: CASSARGSYEQYF. The CDR3 bases are TGTGCCAGCAGCGCAAGGGGCTCCTACGAGCAGTACTTC.

V usage is TRBV10-1 and J usage is TRBJ2-7, with D possibly called TRBD1 or TRBD2 (5 bases each). V was shortened by 9 bases and J by 7 bases, with 16 bases between the two germline ends. Germline values: CDR1 WNHNN, CDR2 SYGVQD (reference sequence). The CDR3 runs to 12 residues. The CDR3 coding sequence is TGCGCCAGTTCCCGGGACGAGAGTGAGCAGTACTTC. This translates into CASSRDESEQYF.

V usage is TRBV18 and J usage is TRBJ2-7, with 9 bases identical to TRBD1. Germline values: CDR1 KGHSH, CDR2 LQKENI. The CDR3 covers 13 residues. The trim removed 4 bases at V and 3 bases at J, leaving 1 base unmatched. The CDR3 coding sequence is TGTGCCAGCTCACTGGGACAGGGCTACGAGCAGTACTTC. Translating it yields CASSLGQGYEQYF. The full variable domain, completed using reference TRBV18 and TRBJ2-7, is NAGVMQNPRHLVRRRGQEARLRCSPMKGHSHVYWYRQLPEEGLKFMVYLQKENIIDESGMPKERFSAEFPKEGPSILRIQQVVRGDSAAYFCASSLGQGYEQYFGPGTRLTVT.

The chain combines TRBV5-8 with TRBJ1-6; D remains unclear. The CDR3 runs to 15 residues. V gave up 4 bases and J gave up 7 bases, with 15 bases separating them. Germline CDR1 is SGHTS and CDR2 is YDEGEE. The CDR3 reads CASSTDGPKNSPLHF. Here the CDR3 DNA reads TGTGCCAGCAGCACGGACGGACCTAAAAATTCACCCCTCCACTTT.

The DNA of the CDR3 is TGCAGCGTCAAACCCGGGACAGGGGGACAGCCCCAGCATTTT. Its translation: CSVKPGTGGQPQHF. This sequence joins TRBV29-1 and TRBJ1-5; 11 bases align to TRBD1. The ends lost 6 bases at V and 7 bases at J; junction bases unmatched: 8. There are 14 residues in the CDR3. The germline V gene has CDR1 SQVTM and CDR2 ANQGSEA.

Here the CDR3 reads CASSLDRLGEKLFF. The CDR3 DNA reads TGCGCCAGCAGCTTAGACAGGCTGGGGGAAAAACTGTTTTTT. The V gene is TRBV5-1, the J gene TRBJ1-4, with D maybe TRBD1 (6 bases). Germline assignment: CDR1 SGHRS and CDR2 YFSETQ. This CDR3 is built from 14 residues. The ends were cut back, 2 bases at V and 8 bases at J, with 13 bases in the middle. The full variable domain, with the rest looked up from reference TRBV5-1 and TRBJ1-4, is KAGVTQTPRYLIKTRGQQVTLSCSPISGHRSVSWYQQTPGQGLQFLFEYFSETQRNKGNFPGRFSGRQFSNSRSEMNVSTLELGDSALYLCASSLDRLGEKLFFGSGTQLSVL.

The chain is built from TRBV19 and TRBJ2-2; D is uncertain. The CDR3 contains 15 residues. V shed 1 base and J shed 1 base, with 7 bases lying between them. Germline CDR1 is LNHDA and CDR2 is SQIVND (reference sequence). The CDR3 nucleotides are TGTGCCAGTAGTATAGTGACGCTGAACACCGGGGAGCTGTTTTTT. Residues: CASSIVTLNTGELFF.

V and J are TRBV5-1 and TRBJ2-1; 14 bases fit TRBD2. The germline V gene encodes CDR1 SGHRS and CDR2 YFSETQ. V dropped 4 bases and J dropped 9; count of bases not matched to a gene: 3. The CDR3 totals 14 residues. CDR3 amino acids: CASSGTSGRSEQFF. As DNA, the CDR3 is TGCGCCAGCAGCGGGACTAGCGGGAGAAGTGAGCAGTTCTTC.

The chain combines TRBV3-1 (or the pseudogene TRBV3-2) with TRBJ2-2; D may be TRBD2 (6 bases). The V gene lost 3 bases and the J gene lost 6 bases, with 14 bases spanning the gap. The CDR3 has 15 residues. Germline V gene data show CDR1 as LGHDT and CDR2 as YNNKEL (reference sequence). The DNA for the CDR3 is TGTGCCAGCAGCCAGTCCGTGGGAGGAGCCGGGGAGCTGTTTTTT. Protein product: CASSQSVGGAGELFF.

The chain has TRBV5-3 and TRBJ2-2; D unresolved. TRBV5-3 is marked as an open reading frame, function uncertain. The CDR3 has 12 residues. V shed 3 bases and J shed 12 bases, with 12 bases lying between them. The CDR3, as DNA: TGTGCCAGAAGCTGGCTGCCGGCGAAGCTGTTTTTT. It encodes CARSWLPAKLFF.

This chain uses TRBV7-2 with TRBJ2-3; 9 positions match TRBD1. The CDR3 runs to 17 residues. Germline V gene sequence: CDR1 SGHTA, CDR2 FQGNSA. V shed 5 bases and J 3 bases; nucleotides not matched to a gene: 12. The CDR3 region has the DNA TGTGCCAGCAGCCCCGTCGGACAGGGGAGTGCGACAGATACGCAGTATTTT. Its protein product is CASSPVGQGSATDTQYF.

This rearrangement joins TRBV28 to TRBJ2-3, with 7 positions matching TRBD1. The CDR3 has 15 residues. The V segment lost 7 bases and the J segment 0 bases; nucleotides outside the gene matches: 7. Per the germline V gene, CDR1 is MDHEN and CDR2 is SYDVKM. The CDR3 coding sequence is TGTGCCAGCATGTCCAGGGGGTTTAGCACAGATACGCAGTATTTT. Translating it yields CASMSRGFSTDTQYF.

J is TRBJ2-3 and V is TRBV27; no reliable D call. Trimming left V 1 base short and J 6 bases short, with 8 bases between. Germline CDR1 and CDR2: MNHEY and SMNVEV (reference sequence). CDR3 length: 13 amino acids. CDR3 amino acids: CASSLLTADTQYF. DNA for the CDR3: TGTGCCAGCAGTTTATTGACCGCGGATACGCAGTATTTT.

The V gene is TRBV28, the J gene TRBJ2-2, with D unresolved. The CDR3 spans 15 residues. Germline loops: CDR1 MDHEN, CDR2 SYDVKM. With 5 bases removed from V and 1 base from J, the gap between germline ends came to 11 bases. DNA for the CDR3: TGTGCCAGCAGTCACGACTGGGGGAACACCGGGGAGCTGTTTTTT. This encodes CASSHDWGNTGELFF.

This sequence joins TRBV7-9 and TRBJ2-4; D is undetermined. The ends were cut back, 4 bases at V and 0 bases at J, with 7 bases in the middle. CDR1 is SEHNR, CDR2 FQNEAQ, per germline (reference sequence). The CDR3 runs to 14 residues. This CDR3 reads CASSSLLAKNIQYF. CDR3 DNA sequence: TGTGCCAGCAGCTCTCTCCTAGCCAAAAACATTCAGTACTTC.

In its sample, this clone was seen a few times. The rearrangement joins TRBV28 to TRBJ2-7, with no clear D. Looked up from germline, CDR1 is MDHEN and CDR2 is SYDVKM. With 3 bases removed from V and 1 base from J, the gap between germline ends came to 13 bases. The length of the CDR3 is 15 residues. The CDR3 DNA reads TGTGCCAGCAGTTTTGGGGTCCTCGGGTCCTACGAGCAGTACTTC. The encoded protein is CASSFGVLGSYEQYF.

The J gene is TRBJ2-2, the V gene TRBV7-2, with D unresolved. Trimming removed 6 bases at V and 2 bases at J, with 10 bases between. The CDR3 runs 14 residues. Germline V gene data show CDR1 as SGHTA and CDR2 as FQGNSA. The CDR3 reads CASRGSFNTGELFF. The DNA of the CDR3 is TGTGCCAGCAGAGGGTCTTTTAACACCGGGGAGCTGTTTTTT.

This chain links TRBV4-1 with TRBJ1-6; D gene ambiguous. V was clipped by 2 bases and J by 9 bases, with 8 bases between them. CDR1 is MGHRA and CDR2 is YSYEKL in the germline V gene. The length of the CDR3 is 13 residues. The CDR3 DNA reads TGCGCCAGCAGCCAACAGCCAGGTTCACCCCTCCACTTT. It is translated as CASSQQPGSPLHF.

The chain uses TRBV7-2 and TRBJ2-3, with D perhaps TRBD1 or TRBD2 (6 bases each). The CDR3 totals 15 residues. V was cut by 5 bases and J by 5 bases, with 17 bases left in between. The germline V gene has CDR1 SGHTA and CDR2 FQGNSA. This chain's CDR3 is CASSPGGPTRDTQYF. CDR3 coding DNA: TGTGCCAGCAGCCCCGGGGGCCCGACTAGAGATACGCAGTATTTT.

The CDR3 region is CASSEAQTSGNTIYF. The CDR3 DNA follows: TGCGCCAGCAGCGAGGCGCAGACTTCTGGAAACACCATATATTTT. This chain links TRBV4-1 with TRBJ1-3; D gene unclear. Germline loops: CDR1 MGHRA, CDR2 YSYEKL. This CDR3 is 15 amino acids long. Trimming cost V 5 bases and J 1 base, with 12 bases left between them.